This T cell receptor (beta chain) originates from a study of T cells in Graves' hyperthyroidism and ophthalmopathy (dated by TCRdb to between 2018 and 2020). As for the study more broadly: Peripheral blood samples were taken at initial diagnosis, before any treatment was given. To identify TCR V-J signatures that set the groups apart, the researchers used a discovery cohort of 90 to 100 patients, made up of about 44 with Graves' ophthalmopathy and 57 with stable Graves' hyperthyroidism. For training and testing, the approximately 97 patients in the discovery cohort were randomly divided in a 7:3 ratio. According to the paper, TCR Vbeta CDR3 sequencing was carried out on over 130 peripheral blood samples, which came from over 40 ophthalmopathy, roughly 75 hyperthyroidism and approximately 17 progressor patients. Whether ophthalmopathy could be predicted prospectively was tested in an independent validation cohort made up of 18 hyperthyroidism patients plus 17 patients who later progressed to ophthalmopathy. The study also compared thyroid tissue and blood T-cell repertoires from several Graves' hyperthyroidism patients. Following sampling, methimazole starting at 30 mg daily was given to hyperthyroidism patients, and high-dose intravenous methylprednisolone was given to ophthalmopathy patients.

Beyond this particular receptor, the publication reports: Sample size was not statistically predetermined, and investigators were not blinded to group allocation. In cross-validation, a model built on a 13 V-J signature told ophthalmopathy apart from stable hyperthyroidism with about 90% sensitivity and roughly 81% specificity, and in testing the same model reached 80%/75%. During validation, the model predicted progression to ophthalmopathy a median of approximately 6.5 months ahead of onset, with roughly 65% sensitivity and more than 72% specificity. Most expanded thyroid clonotypes (frequency above 0.001) were also found in blood, which suggests that blood repertoires may mirror thyroid immune responses.

The TCR beta CDR3 regions were amplified from RNA transcripts. The first round of RT-PCR for the TCR CDR3 was performed with the HTBI primer set and the Qiagen OneStep RT-PCR kit. Libraries were constructed in a second round of multiplex PCR, after which size selection and purification were carried out. The libraries were sequenced on an Illumina HiSeq2000 using paired-end 100 bp reads. The published analysis was carried out like this. SOAPnuke was used to process the raw data, with reads discarded if the reads contained adapters or uncalled bases, had a mean Phred below 15, or lacked an exact constant-primer or identifier match. COPE v1.2.5 was used to merge high-quality paired reads, and clonotypes were defined as unique nucleotide sequences. MiTCR v1.1 was used to align clonotypes to the IMGT TRBV, TRBD and TRBJ reference segments. The analysis was restricted to V-J combinations with a frequency above 0.0001, which together covered roughly 99% of the repertoires. The TCS score was defined as F50 (clonal expansion) divided by E x V (chaos), with BLOSUM62-based TCRdist calculated between CDR3 peptides within each V-J. Welch's t-statistics and random forest reduced just over 500 V-J features to under 15, which were used in a naive Bayes classifier (R e1071). The public reads were reprocessed in TCRdb via fastp at Q25 and MiXCR, keeping in-frame beta chains. Each entry merges the rows of one CDR3 protein and shows their most common DNA and genes. The authors' filters were not applied to this entry. For this sample the table gives 690,000 or so distinct CDR3 sequences, of which roughly a sixth were detected only once. The ten largest clones represent around 15% of the sample.

Hyperthyroidism patients were aged 18 to 65 years and newly diagnosed, with disease duration of less than 2 months. The study excluded patients with uncontrolled infections, other autoimmune diseases, pregnancy or lactation. Diagnoses were based on clinical symptoms, serum thyroxine and TRAb, thyroid ultrasound and orbital computed tomography. Blood from progressor patients was drawn when they were first diagnosed with hyperthyroidism, before any ophthalmopathy symptoms appeared. PBMCs were isolated from 10 ml of fresh peripheral blood by Ficoll-Paque density gradient centrifugation. Progressor patients were defined as those initially diagnosed with Graves' hyperthyroidism in whom ophthalmopathy developed during follow-up. Total RNA was extracted using Trizol reagent, and RNA quality was assessed on an Agilent 2100 Bioanalyzer. This clonotype was recorded a few times. Its binding antigen is unknown. It has no much larger one-base neighbor in the sample; base qualities were not kept.

The sequencing sample was made of blood. This TCR came from a woman between 45 and 65 years old with Graves' hyperthyroidism that later progressed to Graves' ophthalmopathy.

The sequenced DNA is TGTGCCAGCAGCCGCGGGACTCCCGGATCTAACTATGGCTACACCTTC. This yields the protein CASSRGTPGSNYGYTF. In this chain, TRBV6-1 is recombined with TRBJ1-2, with TRBD1 tentatively as D gene (5 bases match). The CDR3, cysteine through phenylalanine, is 16 amino acids long. Only the CDR3 part of the read is kept: 48 bases, read in frame from the first base. The germline V gene sets CDR1 to MNHNS and CDR2 to SASEGT. Trimming removed 6 bases from V and 0 bases from J, leaving 17 bases between the germline ends.